Here is one TCR beta chain with its context. Per the authors' pipeline: Scientists estimated how many nucleated cells there were by amplifying reference gene primers. Measured with immunoSEQ multiplex PCR; TCRdb has only the in-frame clones, and not every one. From that table come the V and J calls and clone size; the DNA was used to work out D and trimming. The table has fewer than 250,000 clones, 88% seen once; the top ten hold less than 3%. The entry originates in a study of blood T cell repertoires in COVID-19. Study information: The study drew acute and convalescent COVID-19 samples from the United States, Italy and Spain. T cells, B-cell-depleted T cells, or PBMCs provided the cDNA or gDNA that served as material.

The CDR3 extends over 15 amino acids. Germline CDR1 reads KGHDR; CDR2 reads SFDVKD. Deletions cut 5 bases from V and 1 base from J, with 11 bases between. The sequenced sample consisted of peripheral blood. This sequence joins TRBV24-1 and TRBJ2-1; possible D gene TRBD2, 5 bases. This TCR derives from a woman aged 60 to 75 with acute or convalescent COVID-19. DNA for the CDR3: TGTGCCACCAGTGTAGGCGGGCAGTCCTACAATGAGCAGTTCTTC. Its translation is CATSVGGQSYNEQFF.